These 20 T cell receptor beta chains share one sample of origin, sequenced in a study of blood T cell repertoires in COVID-19. Sequenced by immunoSEQ multiplex PCR; TCRdb stores in-frame clones only, minus some. The table lists about 140,000 clones, 80% to 85% of them singletons. Sequencing was done on a sample of peripheral blood. These receptors all come from a woman aged 55-70 years with acute or convalescent COVID-19.

This chain joins TRBV30 and TRBJ2-7; 8 positions agree with TRBD2. Trimming cost V 2 bases and J 3 bases; bases outside gene matches: 9. This CDR3 is 15 amino acids long. The germline V gene has CDR1 GTSNPN and CDR2 SVGIG (reference sequence). This CDR3 reads CAWSNGRAGFYEQYF. The CDR3 DNA follows: TGTGCCTGGAGTAACGGGAGGGCCGGGTTCTACGAGCAGTACTTC. The full variable domain, completed using reference TRBV30 and TRBJ2-7, is SQTIHQWPATLVQPVGSPLSLECTVEGTSNPNLYWYRQAAGRGLQLLFYSVGIGQISSEVPQNLSASRPQDRQFILSSKKLLLSDSGFYLCAWSNGRAGFYEQYFGPGTRLTVT.

V and J are TRBV7-9 and TRBJ2-2, with TRBD1 identical over 8 bases. Germline V lookup: CDR1 SEHNR, CDR2 FQNEAQ (reference sequence). This CDR3 is 16 amino acids long. V shed 3 bases and J 4 bases; nucleotides not matched to a gene: 7. The chain's CDR3 is CASSLPTGESTGELFF. The DNA for the CDR3 is TGTGCCAGCAGCTTGCCGACAGGGGAGAGCACCGGGGAGCTGTTTTTT.

The chain combines TRBV25-1 with TRBJ1-1; 7 positions match TRBD1. Germline values: CDR1 MGHDK, CDR2 SYGVNS. The ends lost 2 bases at V and 4 bases at J; junction bases unmatched: 10. The CDR3 is made up of 16 amino acids. As DNA, the CDR3 is TGTGCCAGCAGTGAACTCGCGACAGGGACGGGCACTGAAGCTTTCTTT. It specifies CASSELATGTGTEAFF. The full variable domain, completed using reference TRBV25-1 and TRBJ1-1, is EADIYQTPRYLVIGTGKKITLECSQTMGHDKMYWYQQDPGMELHLIHYSYGVNSTEKGDLSSESTVSRIRTEHFPLTLESARPSHTSQYLCASSELATGTGTEAFFGQGTRLTVV.

The chain has TRBV11-3 and TRBJ1-1, with D possibly being TRBD1 (5 bases). CDR3 size: 13 residues. Trimming shortened V by 3 bases and J by 4 bases, and 9 bases separated the two germline ends. Per the germline V gene, CDR1 is SGHNT and CDR2 is YENEEA. This CDR3 reads CASSFDRSTEAFF. The CDR3 nucleotides read TGTGCCAGCAGCTTCGACAGAAGCACTGAAGCTTTCTTT.

The chain joins TRBV18 to TRBJ2-7, with 8 positions matching TRBD2. Per the germline V gene, CDR1 is KGHSH and CDR2 is LQKENI. V was pared by 3 bases and J by 9 bases, with 7 bases of the junction left unmatched. This CDR3 has 13 amino acids. The CDR3 protein is CASSPRAGEGQYF. For the CDR3, the DNA is TGTGCCAGCTCACCGAGAGCGGGAGAGGGGCAGTACTTC.

The chain recombines TRBV29-1 with TRBJ2-2; D is undetermined. This CDR3 spans 13 amino acids. Germline-derived CDR1 and CDR2 are SQVTM and ANQGSEA. The V and J ends lost 7 bases and 5 bases respectively, with 14 bases between them. CDR3 nucleotides: TGCAGCGCCTCTGAGGTATCGACCGGGGAGCTGTTTTTT. Its protein product is CSASEVSTGELFF.

This chain links TRBV24-1 with TRBJ1-5; 7 positions match TRBD1. Germline lookup yields CDR1 KGHDR and CDR2 SFDVKD. CDR3 size: 14 residues. V shed 5 bases and J 5 bases; nucleotides not matched to a gene: 5. The CDR3 bases are TGTGCCACCAGTGCTCGACAGGGCGATCAGCCCCAGCATTTT. Its protein is CATSARQGDQPQHF.

The gene calls are TRBV7-6 and TRBJ2-1; 7 nucleotides align to TRBD2. The V segment lost 0 bases and the J segment 7 bases; nucleotides outside the gene matches: 12. Germline V CDR1 and CDR2: SGHVS, FNYEAQ. This CDR3 comprises 17 residues. The CDR3 spells CASSLALLANEGNEQFF. Written as DNA, the CDR3 is TGTGCCAGCAGCTTAGCCCTACTAGCGAACGAGGGGAATGAGCAGTTCTTC.

This clone was counted only a few times. In nucleotides, the CDR3 is TGTGCCAGCAGCCGACCCATCGGGACAGGAACCCTCTCTGGAAACACCATATATTTT. Protein: CASSRPIGTGTLSGNTIYF. The gene calls are TRBV28 and TRBJ1-3, with 8 bases aligning to TRBD1. The V segment lost 6 bases and the J segment 0 bases; nucleotides outside the gene matches: 16. CDR1 is MDHEN, CDR2 SYDVKM, per germline. The CDR3 is made up of 19 amino acids.

The J gene is TRBJ1-6, the V gene TRBV9; 9 bases agree with TRBD1. V was clipped by 4 bases and J by 7 bases; unmatched bases: 6. Germline lookup yields CDR1 SGDLS and CDR2 YYNGEE. The CDR3 is 15 residues long. The CDR3 DNA reads TGTGCCAGCAGCCTTCTGGGACAGGGCAATTCACCCCTCCACTTT. It encodes CASSLLGQGNSPLHF.

The chain has TRBV6-2 or TRBV6-3 and TRBJ1-1, with D possibly being TRBD1 (5 bases). CDR3 size: 14 residues. Germline CDR1 MNHEY, CDR2 SVGEGT. Deletions cut 4 bases from V and 3 bases from J, with 12 bases between. The CDR3 sequence: CASSSRGFHTEAFF. CDR3 DNA sequence: TGTGCCAGCAGTTCAAGGGGTTTCCACACTGAAGCTTTCTTT.

The genes are TRBV27 and TRBJ2-1; 9 positions agree with TRBD2. The J segment lost 2 bases and the V segment lost 2 bases, leaving 7 bases of the junction unmatched. The length of the CDR3 is 17 residues. Germline CDR1 is MNHEY and CDR2 is SMNVEV (reference sequence). CDR3 protein: CASSLTAAGGPYNEQFF. The CDR3, as DNA: TGTGCCAGCAGTTTAACCGCAGCGGGAGGCCCCTACAATGAGCAGTTCTTC.

This sequence joins TRBV13 and TRBJ1-1; perhaps TRBD1 as D (6 bases). V was trimmed by 1 base and J by 3 bases, leaving 6 bases between them. The germline CDR1 and CDR2 sequences are PRHDT and FYEKMQ (reference sequence). The CDR3 is 13 amino acids. The CDR3 region is CASSLDRDTEAFF. The CDR3 DNA sequence: TGTGCCAGCAGCTTAGACAGGGACACTGAAGCTTTCTTT.

V is TRBV3-1 (or the pseudogene TRBV3-2) and J is TRBJ1-6; D is ambiguous. Germline V gene sequence: CDR1 LGHDT, CDR2 YNNKEL (reference sequence). The CDR3 runs 14 residues. The V end lost 4 bases, the J end lost 9 bases, and 13 bases lay between the germline ends. CDR3 in DNA: TGTGCCAGCAGCCCCTCCCACAGTGTTTCACCCCTCCACTTT. It translates to CASSPSHSVSPLHF.

J is TRBJ1-4 and V is TRBV5-8; D unclear. V gave up 0 bases and J gave up 8 bases, with 11 bases separating them. This CDR3 has 14 amino acids. Germline V gene data show CDR1 as SGHTS and CDR2 as YDEGEE. The CDR3 DNA follows: TGTGCCAGCAGCTTGGGGCATGCGGGCGAAAAACTGTTTTTT. It yields the protein CASSLGHAGEKLFF.

The chain is built from TRBV11-1 and TRBJ2-7, with D possibly matching TRBD2 (7 bases). Trimming left V 11 bases short and J 3 bases short, with 23 bases between. This CDR3 is built from 15 residues. CDR1 and CDR2 from the germline V gene are SGHAT and FQDESV (reference sequence). The chain's CDR3 is CASNRGAEGHYEQYF. CDR3 bases: TGTGCCTCCAACCGGGGGGCAGAAGGGCACTACGAGCAGTACTTC. Combining the CDR3 with reference TRBV11-1 and TRBJ2-7 gives the whole variable domain EAEVAQSPRYKITEKSQAVAFWCDPISGHATLYWYRQILGQGPELLVQFQDESVVDDSQLPKDRFSAERLKGVDSTLKIQPAELGDSAMYLCASNRGAEGHYEQYFGPGTRLTVT.

This rearrangement joins TRBV28 to TRBJ2-5, with 11 positions matching TRBD2. The J segment lost 3 bases and the V segment lost 3 bases, leaving 6 bases of the junction unmatched. This CDR3 contains 16 residues. Germline CDR1 is MDHEN and CDR2 is SYDVKM. The CDR3: CASSLGGGLAEETQYF. The CDR3 nucleotides are TGTGCCAGCAGTTTGGGGGGGGGACTAGCGGAAGAGACCCAGTACTTC.

This sequence joins TRBV15 and TRBJ2-1; 7 nucleotides agree with TRBD2. Germline CDR1 is LNHNV and CDR2 is YYDKDF (reference sequence). The CDR3 is 15 amino acids. J lost 7 bases, V lost 0 bases, and 6 bases had no gene match. The CDR3 here is CATSRDWAGDNEQFF. Here the CDR3 DNA reads TGTGCCACCAGCAGAGATTGGGCGGGAGATAATGAGCAGTTCTTC.

Worth noting for this clone: The sample has other DNA sequences that encode this CDR3 too. This sequence joins TRBV9 and TRBJ2-2, with a possible D match to TRBD2 (6 bases). Germline CDR1 is SGDLS and CDR2 is YYNGEE. The V end was cut by 0 bases, the J end by 6 bases, with 9 bases between. The CDR3 loop spans 14 amino acids. The CDR3 protein is CASSVVGGAGELFF. The CDR3 DNA follows: TGTGCCAGCAGCGTAGTGGGGGGAGCCGGGGAGCTGTTTTTT.

A few counts support this clone. The chain employs TRBV3-1 (or the pseudogene TRBV3-2) and TRBJ2-1; D possibly corresponds to TRBD2 (5 bases). In germline, CDR1 is LGHDT, CDR2 YNNKEL (reference sequence). Trimming shortened V by 5 bases and J by 8 bases, and 19 bases separated the two germline ends. This CDR3 is built from 15 residues. The CDR3 DNA reads as TGTGCCAGCAGCTATCGACGCGCCGGGATTCATGAGCAGTTCTTC. As protein: CASSYRRAGIHEQFF.